This T cell receptor (beta chain) originates from a study of blood T cell repertoires in COVID-19. Study background: Italy, Spain and the United States were the sources of the convalescent and acute COVID-19 samples. PBMCs, B-cell-depleted T cells, or T cells provided the cDNA or gDNA that made up the material.

This clone was seen only a few times. Under the authors' procedure: Amplification of reference gene primers provided the estimated nucleated cell counts. Repertoires were generated with immunoSEQ multiplex PCR, while TCRdb's copy carries only in-frame clones and drops some. Clonal size and the V and J genes are those of that table, whereas D and trimming came from the DNA. This sample yields 70,000 to 100,000 clones, of which about 88% are seen a single time; about 2.9% belongs to the top ten. Germline CDR1 SGHVS, CDR2 FQNEAQ. The V segment lost 5 bases and the J segment 6 bases; nucleotides outside the gene matches: 4. This CDR3 spans 12 amino acids.

Sequencing was performed on peripheral blood. This TCR derives from a woman of 80 years or more with acute or convalescent COVID-19. The chain couples TRBV7-8 to TRBJ2-7, with 7 bases identical to TRBD1. CDR3 loop: CASSRQGGEQYF. The DNA for the CDR3 is TGTGCCAGCAGCCGACAGGGTGGCGAGCAGTACTTC.